Shown below are 23 T cell receptor beta chains from a single sample sequenced in a study of T cell repertoires in cytomegalovirus infection. TCRdb re-analysed the reads in MiXCR, keeping a single row per CDR3 protein. Among roughly 920,000 distinct CDR3 sequences, about a third were seen once, and the ten largest hold around an eighth. The antigens these receptors bind are not known. The sample was cultured CD8+ T cells from PBMCs, taken from culture after CMV antigen stimulation. These receptors originate from a human donor in good health (CMV status not recorded). Some clones in this sample may be carry-over from other donors' samples.

This clonotype was seen a single time. Mismatch with germline at one junction end may stem from a read error. CDR3 nucleotide sequence: TGTGCCAGCAGCTTAGTCCTGAGATACCAAGAGGCCCAGTACTTC. This sequence encodes CASSLVLRYQEAQYF. The V gene is TRBV11-2, the J gene TRBJ2-5; D not resolved. Germline loops: CDR1 SGHAT, CDR2 FQNNGV. The CDR3 spans 15 residues.

The V gene is TRBV6-8, the J gene TRBJ2-5; a possible D gene is TRBD2 (6 bases). Germline V gives CDR1 MNHGY, CDR2 SAAAGT. CDR3 length: 15 amino acids. The V end was cut by 0 bases, the J end by 2 bases, with 10 bases between. The CDR3 spells CASSYSVAAQETQYF. The CDR3 DNA sequence: TGTGCCAGCAGTTACTCCGTAGCGGCTCAAGAGACCCAGTACTTC.

At least ten counts were recorded for this clonotype. V is TRBV7-2 and J is TRBJ1-5; D possibly corresponds to TRBD1 (6 bases). CDR1 and CDR2 (germline): SGHTA, FQGNSA. The CDR3 is 16 amino acids. Trimming shortened V by 2 bases and J by 5 bases, and 16 bases separated the two germline ends. The CDR3 region is CASSLRTEDSYQPQHF. In DNA form, the CDR3 reads TGTGCCAGCAGCTTACGCACCGAGGACAGTTATCAGCCCCAGCATTTT.

The table lists this clonotype with a few counts. The CDR3 is CASSLYRESSPLHF. The CDR3 nucleotides read TGTGCCAGCAGCTTGTACAGGGAGTCGTCACCCCTCCACTTT. The chain links TRBV5-5 to TRBJ1-6; possibly TRBD1 for D (6 bases). This CDR3 region has 14 residues. V lost 1 base and J 10 bases, leaving 12 bases between the germline ends. In germline, CDR1 is SGHKS, CDR2 YYEKEE (reference sequence).

In this sample, this clonotype turned up a few times. The CDR3 region is CASSQGQGELFF. The CDR3 DNA reads as TGCGCCAGCAGCCAAGGACAGGGGGAGCTGTTTTTT. The chain combines TRBV4-3 with TRBJ2-2; D might be TRBD1 (5 bases). CDR3 length: 12 amino acids. V was trimmed by 1 base and J by 8 bases, leaving 5 bases between them. The germline V gene encodes CDR1 LGHNA and CDR2 YSLEER.

The table lists this clonotype with a few counts. This chain joins TRBV12-3 or TRBV12-4 and TRBJ2-2; 9 nucleotides line up with TRBD1. This CDR3 has 16 residues. Trimming removed 5 bases from V and 0 bases from J; junction bases left unmatched: 4. The CDR3 sequence: CASSAYRGPNTGELFF. CDR3 nucleotides: TGTGCCAGCAGTGCCTACAGGGGGCCGAACACCGGGGAGCTGTTTTTT.

This clonotype came up many times. The chain recombines TRBV7-6 with TRBJ2-7, with TRBD1 as a possible D gene (6 bases). CDR3 length equals 13 residues. CDR1 is SGHVS and CDR2 is FNYEAQ in the germline V gene. Trimming took off 5 bases at V and 1 base at J, with 9 bases between the two ends. In nucleotides, the CDR3 is TGTGCCAGCAGCCAGGGGCCTTCCTACGAGCAGTACGTC. This sequence encodes CASSQGPSYEQYV.

This clonotype was recorded a few times. CDR3 nucleotide sequence: TGTGCCAGCAGTGCAGGGGGGTTATCTCGGTACGAGCAGTACTTC. Translating it yields CASSAGGLSRYEQYF. This chain joins TRBV12-3 or TRBV12-4 and TRBJ2-7, with a possible D match to TRBD1 (7 bases). V was pared by 5 bases and J by 4 bases, with 18 bases between. CDR3 length: 15 amino acids.

Many counts were recorded for this clonotype. V and J are TRBV6-5 and TRBJ1-6; D is perhaps TRBD1 (5 bases). CDR3 size: 14 residues. Germline V gene sequence: CDR1 MNHEY, CDR2 SVGAGI. The V gene lost 4 bases and the J gene lost 4 bases, with 8 bases spanning the gap. The CDR3 here is CASSSGTYNSPLHF. CDR3 sequence (DNA): TGTGCCAGCAGTTCCGGGACTTATAATTCACCCCTCCACTTT.

The V call is TRBV27, the J call TRBJ2-7; D is perhaps TRBD1 (6 bases). With 6 bases removed from V and 5 bases from J, the gap between germline ends came to 14 bases. From germline, CDR1 is MNHEY and CDR2 SMNVEV (reference sequence). CDR3 length equals 13 residues. CDR3 DNA: TGTGCCAGCAGCCCAACAGGGAATCACGAGCAGTACGTC. Its protein is CASSPTGNHEQYV.

This clonotype was seen at least ten times. V gene TRBV7-6 combines with J gene TRBJ2-3, with 8 bases fitting TRBD1. Unmatched junction bases numbered 1, after V lost 5 bases and J lost 3 bases. The CDR3 is 13 amino acids. Looked up from germline, CDR1 is SGHVS and CDR2 is FNYEAQ. CDR3 nucleotides: TGTGCCAGCAGCGGACAGGGAACAGATACGCAGTATTTT. The encoded protein is CASSGQGTDTQYF.

V and J are TRBV27 and TRBJ2-5, with TRBD2 matching over 8 bases. The length of the CDR3 is 15 residues. Trimming took 2 bases from V and 7 from J; bases not matched to a gene: 9. The germline V gene encodes CDR1 MNHEY and CDR2 SMNVEV (reference sequence). The CDR3 nucleotides are TGTGCCAGCAGTTTAAAGGGACTAGAAAAAGGGACCCAGTACTTC. It is translated as CASSLKGLEKGTQYF.

This rearrangement joins TRBV20-1 to TRBJ2-5, with 8 bases aligning to TRBD1. Germline lookup yields CDR1 DFQATT and CDR2 SNEGSKA (reference sequence). The CDR3 length is 15 residues. The V and J ends lost 6 bases and 5 bases, in that order; junction bases with no gene match: 14. This CDR3 reads CSADPGRGPGETQYF. For the CDR3, the DNA is TGCAGTGCGGACCCGGGCAGGGGGCCGGGGGAGACCCAGTACTTC.

The chain carries TRBV10-3 and TRBJ2-2, with D maybe TRBD1 (6 bases). This CDR3 is 16 amino acids long. Trimming took off 4 bases at V and 1 base at J, with 13 bases between the two ends. Germline CDR1 ENHRY, CDR2 SYGVKD. The CDR3 DNA sequence: TGTGCCATCAGTGGCCCTTCGGGACAGAACACCGGGGAGCTGTTTTTT. Protein product: CAISGPSGQNTGELFF.

The chain is built from TRBV7-4 and TRBJ2-7; 8 nucleotides align to TRBD2. CDR1 is SGHVT, CDR2 SQSDAQ, per germline. The CDR3 spans 14 residues. V lost 5 bases and J lost 4; bases outside the gene matches: 7. CDR3 DNA sequence: TGTGCCAGCAGCCATAGCGGGGCACCGTACGAGCAGTACTTC. This sequence encodes CASSHSGAPYEQYF.

This clonotype turned up a few times. V and J are TRBV6-2 or TRBV6-3 and TRBJ2-1, with 9 bases identical to TRBD2. Germline CDR1 and CDR2: MNHEY and SVGEGT. V lost 0 bases, J lost 3 bases, and 3 bases stayed unmatched. This CDR3 has 16 amino acids. For the CDR3, the DNA is TGTGCCAGCAGTTACTCGCGGGGGGGCCTCTACAATGAGCAGTTCTTC. It yields the protein CASSYSRGGLYNEQFF.

This chain uses TRBV19 with TRBJ1-1; no clear D. V lost 0 bases, J lost 5 bases, and 10 bases lay in between. Germline CDR1 reads LNHDA; CDR2 reads SQIVND (reference sequence). The CDR3 sequence is 14 residues long. The CDR3 nucleotides read TGTGCCAGTAGTATAGAAGCCCTGGGAACTGAAGCTTTCTTT. It specifies CASSIEALGTEAFF. Using reference TRBV19 and TRBJ1-1 for the parts outside the CDR3, the full variable domain is DGGITQSPKYLFRKEGQNVTLSCEQNLNHDAMYWYRQDPGQGLRLIYYSQIVNDFQKGDIAEGYSVSREKKESFPLTVTSAQKNPTAFYLCASSIEALGTEAFFGQGTRLTVV.

This clonotype appeared many times. The chain employs TRBV7-6 and TRBJ1-5; the D is unclear. This CDR3 has 14 amino acids. V shed 1 base and J shed 9 bases, with 13 bases lying between them. CDR1 SGHVS and CDR2 FNYEAQ come from the germline V gene. CDR3 in DNA: TGTGCCAGCAGCTTAGGGGCGGGCCGGCCGCCCCAGCATTTT. This gives the protein CASSLGAGRPPQHF.

The J gene is TRBJ1-1, the V gene TRBV20-1, with D possibly matching TRBD1 (5 bases). This CDR3 has 14 amino acids. Germline V gene data show CDR1 as DFQATT and CDR2 as SNEGSKA (reference sequence). Between the trimmed V and J ends, which lost 6 bases and 0 bases, there was a span of 14 bases. CDR3 protein: CSAPPGGVNTEAFF. In nucleotides, the CDR3 is TGCAGTGCCCCCCCGGGAGGGGTGAACACTGAAGCTTTCTTT.

The genes are TRBV27 and TRBJ1-1; tentatively, D is TRBD1 (5 bases). The CDR3 is 13 amino acids. V lost 11 bases and J lost 1, with 14 bases in between. Germline V gives CDR1 MNHEY, CDR2 SMNVEV (reference sequence). CDR3 coding DNA: TGTGCCGTTGGGGCACAGGAGAACACTGAAGCTTTCTTT. It yields the protein CAVGAQENTEAFF.

This clonotype was found many times. V is TRBV4-1 and J is TRBJ1-6; D may be TRBD1 (5 bases). There are 16 residues in the CDR3. V was clipped by 4 bases and J by 6 bases, with 16 bases between them. Germline V lookup: CDR1 MGHRA, CDR2 YSYEKL. In DNA, the CDR3 is TGCGCCAGCAGCCCCATCACGACAGAAGTTAATTCACCCCTCCACTTT. Encoded protein: CASSPITTEVNSPLHF.

The chain combines TRBV10-3 with TRBJ2-1; 12 bases line up with TRBD2. V was pared by 11 bases and J by 6 bases, with 5 bases of the junction left unmatched. The CDR3 spans 13 residues. Germline CDR1 reads ENHRY; CDR2 reads SYGVKD. CDR3 DNA: TGTGCCGGGGGACTAGCGGGCGGCAATGAGCAGTTCTTC. Translation gives CAGGLAGGNEQFF.

The J gene is TRBJ1-1, the V gene TRBV15, with TRBD1 as a possible D gene (6 bases). Per germline, CDR1 LNHNV and CDR2 YYDKDF (reference sequence). Trimming removed 0 bases from V and 4 bases from J, with 15 bases in between. The CDR3 runs 16 residues. Here the CDR3 DNA reads TGTGCCACCAGCAGAGATACCGATTACAGGGCCACTGAAGCTTTCTTT. This codes for CATSRDTDYRATEAFF.